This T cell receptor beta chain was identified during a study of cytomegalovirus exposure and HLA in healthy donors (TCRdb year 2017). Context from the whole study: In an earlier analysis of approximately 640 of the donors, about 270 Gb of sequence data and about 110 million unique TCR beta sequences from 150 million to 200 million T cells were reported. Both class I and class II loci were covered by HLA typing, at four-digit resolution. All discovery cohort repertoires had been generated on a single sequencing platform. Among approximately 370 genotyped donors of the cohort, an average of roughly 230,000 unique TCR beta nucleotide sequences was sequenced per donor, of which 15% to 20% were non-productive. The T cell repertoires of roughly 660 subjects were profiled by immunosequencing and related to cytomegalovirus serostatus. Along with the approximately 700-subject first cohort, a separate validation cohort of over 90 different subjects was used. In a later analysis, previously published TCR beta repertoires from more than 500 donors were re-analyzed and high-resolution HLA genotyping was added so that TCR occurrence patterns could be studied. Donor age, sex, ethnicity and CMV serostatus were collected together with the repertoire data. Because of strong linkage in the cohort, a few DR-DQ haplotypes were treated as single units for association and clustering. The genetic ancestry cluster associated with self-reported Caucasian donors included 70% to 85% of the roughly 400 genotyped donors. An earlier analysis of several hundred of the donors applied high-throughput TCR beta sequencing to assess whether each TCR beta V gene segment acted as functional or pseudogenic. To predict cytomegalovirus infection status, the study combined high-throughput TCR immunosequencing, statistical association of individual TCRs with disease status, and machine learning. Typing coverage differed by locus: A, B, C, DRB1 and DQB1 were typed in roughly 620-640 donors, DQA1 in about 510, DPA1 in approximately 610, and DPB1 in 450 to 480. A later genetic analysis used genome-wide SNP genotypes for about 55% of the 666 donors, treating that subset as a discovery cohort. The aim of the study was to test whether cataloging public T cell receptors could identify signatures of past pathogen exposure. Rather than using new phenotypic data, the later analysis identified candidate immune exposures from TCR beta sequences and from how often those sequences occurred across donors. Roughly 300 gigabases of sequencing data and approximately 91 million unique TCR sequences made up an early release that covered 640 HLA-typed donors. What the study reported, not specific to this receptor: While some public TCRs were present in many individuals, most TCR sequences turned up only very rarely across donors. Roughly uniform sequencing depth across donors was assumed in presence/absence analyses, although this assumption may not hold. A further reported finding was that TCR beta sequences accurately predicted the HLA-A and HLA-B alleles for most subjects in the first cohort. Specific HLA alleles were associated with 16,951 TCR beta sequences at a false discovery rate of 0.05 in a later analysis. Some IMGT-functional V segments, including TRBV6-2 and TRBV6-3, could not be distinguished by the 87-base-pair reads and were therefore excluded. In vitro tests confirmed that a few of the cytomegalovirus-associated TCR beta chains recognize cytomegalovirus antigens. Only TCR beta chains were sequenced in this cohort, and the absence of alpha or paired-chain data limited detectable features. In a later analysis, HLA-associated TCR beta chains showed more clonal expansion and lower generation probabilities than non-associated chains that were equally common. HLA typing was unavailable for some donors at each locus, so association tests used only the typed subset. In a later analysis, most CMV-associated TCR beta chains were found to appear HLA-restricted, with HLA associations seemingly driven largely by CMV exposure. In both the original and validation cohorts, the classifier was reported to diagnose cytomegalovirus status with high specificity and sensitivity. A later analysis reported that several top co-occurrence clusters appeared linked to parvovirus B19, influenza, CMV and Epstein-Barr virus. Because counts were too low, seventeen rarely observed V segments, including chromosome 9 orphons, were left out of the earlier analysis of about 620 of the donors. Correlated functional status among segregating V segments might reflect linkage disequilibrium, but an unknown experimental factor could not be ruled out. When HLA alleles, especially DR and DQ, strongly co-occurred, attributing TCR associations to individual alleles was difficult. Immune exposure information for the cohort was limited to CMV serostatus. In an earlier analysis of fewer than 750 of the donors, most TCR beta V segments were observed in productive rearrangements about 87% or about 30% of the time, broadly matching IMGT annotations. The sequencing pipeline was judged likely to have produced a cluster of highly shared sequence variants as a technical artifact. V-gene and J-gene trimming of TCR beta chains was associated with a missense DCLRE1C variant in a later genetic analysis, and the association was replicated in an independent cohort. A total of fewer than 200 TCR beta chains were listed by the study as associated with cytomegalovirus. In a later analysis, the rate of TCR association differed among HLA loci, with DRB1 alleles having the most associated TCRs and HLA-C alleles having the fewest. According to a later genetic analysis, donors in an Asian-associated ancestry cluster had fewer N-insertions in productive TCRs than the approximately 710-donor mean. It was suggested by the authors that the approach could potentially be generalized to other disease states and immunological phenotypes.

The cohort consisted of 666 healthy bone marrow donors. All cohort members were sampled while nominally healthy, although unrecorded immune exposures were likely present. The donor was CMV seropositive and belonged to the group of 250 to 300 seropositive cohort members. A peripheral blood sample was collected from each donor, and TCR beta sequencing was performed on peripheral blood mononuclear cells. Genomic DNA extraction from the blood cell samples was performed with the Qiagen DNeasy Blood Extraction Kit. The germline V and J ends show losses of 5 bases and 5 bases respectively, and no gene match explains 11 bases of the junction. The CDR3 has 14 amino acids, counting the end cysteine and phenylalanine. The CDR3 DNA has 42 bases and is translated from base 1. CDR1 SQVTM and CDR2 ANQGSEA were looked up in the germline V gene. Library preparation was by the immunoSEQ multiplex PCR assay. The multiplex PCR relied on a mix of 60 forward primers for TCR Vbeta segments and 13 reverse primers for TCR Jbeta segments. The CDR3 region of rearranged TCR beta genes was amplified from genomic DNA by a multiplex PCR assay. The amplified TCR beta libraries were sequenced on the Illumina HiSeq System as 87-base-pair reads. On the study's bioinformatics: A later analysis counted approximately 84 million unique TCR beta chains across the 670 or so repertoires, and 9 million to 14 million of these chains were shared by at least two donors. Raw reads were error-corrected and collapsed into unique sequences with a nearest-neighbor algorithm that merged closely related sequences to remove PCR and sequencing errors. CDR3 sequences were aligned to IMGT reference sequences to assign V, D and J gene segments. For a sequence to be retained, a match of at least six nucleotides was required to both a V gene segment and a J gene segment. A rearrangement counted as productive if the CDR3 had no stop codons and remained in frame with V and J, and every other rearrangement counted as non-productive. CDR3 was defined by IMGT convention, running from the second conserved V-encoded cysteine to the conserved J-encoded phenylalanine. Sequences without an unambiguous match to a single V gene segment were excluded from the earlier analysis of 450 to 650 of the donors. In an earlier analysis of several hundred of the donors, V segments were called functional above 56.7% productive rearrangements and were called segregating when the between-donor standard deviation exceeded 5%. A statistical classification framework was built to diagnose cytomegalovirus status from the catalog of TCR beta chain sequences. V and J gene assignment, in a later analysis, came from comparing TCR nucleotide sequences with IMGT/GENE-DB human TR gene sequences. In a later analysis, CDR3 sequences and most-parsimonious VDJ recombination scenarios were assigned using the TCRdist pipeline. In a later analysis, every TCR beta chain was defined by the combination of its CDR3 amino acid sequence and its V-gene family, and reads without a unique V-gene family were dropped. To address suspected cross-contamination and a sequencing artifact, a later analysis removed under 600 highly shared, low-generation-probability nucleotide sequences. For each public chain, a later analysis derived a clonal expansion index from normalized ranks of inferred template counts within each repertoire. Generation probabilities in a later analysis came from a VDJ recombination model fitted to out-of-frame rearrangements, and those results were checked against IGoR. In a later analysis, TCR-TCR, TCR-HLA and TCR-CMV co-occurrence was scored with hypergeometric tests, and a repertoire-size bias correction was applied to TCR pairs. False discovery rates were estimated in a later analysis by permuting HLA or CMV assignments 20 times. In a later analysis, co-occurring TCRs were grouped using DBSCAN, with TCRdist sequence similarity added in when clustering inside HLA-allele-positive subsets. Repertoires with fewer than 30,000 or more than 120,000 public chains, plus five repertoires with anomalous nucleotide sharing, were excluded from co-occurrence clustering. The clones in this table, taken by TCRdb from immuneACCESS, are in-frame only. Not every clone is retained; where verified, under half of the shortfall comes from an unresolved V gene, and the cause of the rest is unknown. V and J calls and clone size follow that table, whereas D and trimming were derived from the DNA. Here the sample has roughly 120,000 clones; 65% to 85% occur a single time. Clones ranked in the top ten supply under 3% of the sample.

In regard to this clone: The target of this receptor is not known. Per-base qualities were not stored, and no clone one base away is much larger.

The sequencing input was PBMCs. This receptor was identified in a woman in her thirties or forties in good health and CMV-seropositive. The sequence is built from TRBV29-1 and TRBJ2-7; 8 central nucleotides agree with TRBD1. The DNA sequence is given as TGCAGCGTTCCGTTCTTGGGACAGGATGACGAGCAGTACTTC. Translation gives CSVPFLGQDDEQYF.